A selection of T cell receptor beta chains follows, all from one sample in a study of blood T cell repertoires in COVID-19. Here immunoSEQ multiplex PCR was the method, and the copy in TCRdb shows in-frame clones only, minus some. The table has a few hundred thousand clones, approximately 86% seen once. The source material was peripheral blood. All receptors come from a woman aged 30 to 39 who had recovered from COVID-19. The CDR3 runs from the conserved cysteine through the conserved F or W. Each record gives: V gene, J gene, CDR3 protein.

TRBV6-5	TRBJ2-1	CASRHRTSYNEQFF
TRBV28	TRBJ2-5	CASSQPRDRGQETQYF
TRBV5-5	TRBJ2-7	CASSLEGAGIYEQYF
TRBV5-6	TRBJ2-2	CASSLTGVTTGELFF
TRBV7-2	TRBJ2-2	CASSLVASGAGELFF
TRBV19	TRBJ1-5	CASGSDRGLGQPQHF
TRBV6-4	TRBJ2-3	CASSDRGGGTDTQYF
TRBV6-5	TRBJ2-2	CASSQTGELFF
TRBV18	TRBJ2-3	CASSNSGGPGDTQYF
TRBV6-6	TRBJ2-7	CAGRDSHTYEQYF
TRBV27	TRBJ1-2	CASSLTGSPYDGYTF
TRBV28	TRBJ2-7	CASSRTYSYEQYF
TRBV4-1	TRBJ2-7	CASSQAPGGGDEQYF
TRBV18	TRBJ1-3	CASSLPSTGNTIYF
TRBV15	TRBJ2-1	CATSPGRGQYNEQFF
TRBV19	TRBJ2-1	CASGGEYNEQFF
TRBV5-1	TRBJ1-1	CASSEGVLNTEAFF
TRBV4-1	TRBJ2-2	CASSQEPSPNTGELFF
TRBV6-1	TRBJ1-5	CASSENSLSNQPQHF
TRBV5-1	TRBJ2-3	CASSRPPQAGALTDTQYF
TRBV2	TRBJ2-7	CASSLGQGVYEQYF
TRBV5-6	TRBJ1-3	CASSHTGAGNTIYF
TRBV28	TRBJ2-1	CASSWGQVVRGEQFF
TRBV4-1	TRBJ2-2	CASSQTHGTSGELFF
TRBV13	TRBJ1-6	CASSFGGDSSPLHF
TRBV30	TRBJ2-7	CAWGNRDRGEQYF